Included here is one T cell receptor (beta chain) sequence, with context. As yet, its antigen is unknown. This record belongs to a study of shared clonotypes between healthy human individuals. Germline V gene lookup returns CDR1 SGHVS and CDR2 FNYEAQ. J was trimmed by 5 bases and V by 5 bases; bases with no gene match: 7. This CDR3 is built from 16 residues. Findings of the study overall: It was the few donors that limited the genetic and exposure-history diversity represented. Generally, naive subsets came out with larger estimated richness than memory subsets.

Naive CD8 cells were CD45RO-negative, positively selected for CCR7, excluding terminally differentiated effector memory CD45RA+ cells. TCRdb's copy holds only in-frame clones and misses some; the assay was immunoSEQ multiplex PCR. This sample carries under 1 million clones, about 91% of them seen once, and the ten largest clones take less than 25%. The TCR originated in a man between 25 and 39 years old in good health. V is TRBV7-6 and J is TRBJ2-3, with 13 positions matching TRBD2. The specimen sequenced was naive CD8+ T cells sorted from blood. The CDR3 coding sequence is TGTGCCAGCAGCCCCGGGACTAGCGGGGCGCTAGATACGCAGTATTTT. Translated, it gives CASSPGTSGALDTQYF.